These 3 T cell receptor beta chains originate from one sample sequenced in a study of cytomegalovirus exposure and HLA in healthy donors. The PCR contained 60 Vbeta and 13 Jbeta primers. Here immunoSEQ multiplex PCR was the method, and the copy in TCRdb shows in-frame clones only, minus some. The profile shows some 160,000 clones, roughly 80% of them singletons. The sample consisted of PBMCs. Receptors originate from a woman in her thirties or forties in good health and CMV-seropositive.

CDR3 residues: CASSEYPLGEQYF. CDR3 coding DNA: TGTGCCAGCAGTGAATATCCCCTCGGCGAGCAGTACTTC. The chain links TRBV25-1 to TRBJ2-7; the D is unclear. This CDR3 has 13 residues. The germline gives CDR1 MGHDK, CDR2 SYGVNS. The V and J ends lost 0 bases and 6 bases respectively, with 9 bases between them.

The chain uses TRBV10-3 and TRBJ2-1; a weak D match, TRBD2 (6 bases). CDR3 length: 14 amino acids. V was trimmed by 6 bases and J by 5 bases, leaving 14 bases between them. CDR1 ENHRY and CDR2 SYGVKD come from the germline V gene. The CDR3 nucleotides read TGTGCCATCAGCCGACTAGAGGGGCACAATGAGCAGTTCTTC. This encodes CAISRLEGHNEQFF.

This chain links TRBV5-6 with TRBJ1-1, with 7 positions matching TRBD1. Per the germline V gene, CDR1 is SGHDT and CDR2 is YYEEEE. The CDR3 covers 19 residues. The V segment lost 4 bases and the J segment 1 base; nucleotides outside the gene matches: 19. CDR3 DNA sequence: TGTGCCAGCAGCATAAGTGACAGGGTTGAATCCTGGGGGAACACTGAAGCTTTCTTT. It yields the protein CASSISDRVESWGNTEAFF.